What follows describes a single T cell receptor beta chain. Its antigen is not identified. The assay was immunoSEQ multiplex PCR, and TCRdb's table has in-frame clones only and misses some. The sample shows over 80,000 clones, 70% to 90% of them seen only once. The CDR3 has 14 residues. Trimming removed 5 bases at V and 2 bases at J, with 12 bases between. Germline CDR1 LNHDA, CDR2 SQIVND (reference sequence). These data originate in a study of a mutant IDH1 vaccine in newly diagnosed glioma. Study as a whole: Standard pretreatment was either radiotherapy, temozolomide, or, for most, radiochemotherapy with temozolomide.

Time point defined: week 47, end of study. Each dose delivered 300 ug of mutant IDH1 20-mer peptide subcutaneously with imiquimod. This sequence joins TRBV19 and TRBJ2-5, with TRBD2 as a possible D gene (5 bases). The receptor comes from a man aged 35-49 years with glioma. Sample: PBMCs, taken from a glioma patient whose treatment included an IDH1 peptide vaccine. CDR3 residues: CASSDGGSQETQYF. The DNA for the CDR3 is TGTGCCAGTAGTGACGGCGGGTCGCAAGAGACCCAGTACTTC.